The 2 T cell receptor delta chains below were found in one sample sequenced in a study of gamma-delta T cells after stem cell transplantation. TCRdb re-called clones from the RT-PCR reads using CATT. The data show fewer than 1,300 delta-chain clones, 0.95% to 1.5% seen once. The material sequenced was gamma-delta T cells. These receptors were obtained from a human donor. It is not recorded whose cells these are; they may come from a transplant donor.

This clone qualifies as large. Distinct nucleotide sequences in the sample also encode this CDR3. The genes are TRDV3 and TRDJ1; 9 positions agree with TRDD3. The germline CDR1 and CDR2 sequences are TVYSNPD and GDNSRS (reference sequence). The CDR3 runs to 19 residues. V was clipped by 1 base and J by 6 bases; unmatched bases: 24. For the CDR3, the DNA is TGTGCCTTTAATTGTCCCCTACCCTGGGGGATCCGACGTGAGTATAAACTCATCTTT. Residues: CAFNCPLPWGIRREYKLIF.

This clone came up a few times. The protein held in TCRdb is that of a much larger clone and does not match this DNA's translation at residue 10, likely because of a read error; the protein shown is translated from the DNA. The chain links TRDV2 to TRDJ1; 8 nucleotides align to TRDD3. Per germline, CDR1 GEAIGNYY and CDR2 EKD. This CDR3 has 17 amino acids. V lost 3 bases to trimming and J lost 0 bases; unmatched junction nucleotides: 11. The CDR3 loop reads CACDPVLGAPYTDKLIF. Here the CDR3 DNA reads TGTGCCTGTGACCCGGTACTGGGGGCCCCGTACACCGATAAACTCATCTTT.